The rows below give T cell receptor beta chains drawn from one sample of a study of early T cells in non-severe SARS-CoV-2 infection. MiXCR was run by TCRdb on the 5' RACE reads, yielding one entry per CDR3 protein. Found here are under 40,000 distinct CDR3 sequences, about 5% of them singletons; the top ten hold 7.6%. Sequenced material: whole blood. These receptors came from an adult who was a healthcare worker with PCR-confirmed SARS-CoV-2 infection or an uninfected control (not recorded which). Both conserved end residues are part of each CDR3. Fields, in order: J gene, D gene, V gene, clone size, CDR3 DNA, CDR3 protein. A D gene is named only where the DNA matches it firmly. Not every row has a clone size; where given, it reads once, few, many or a size class.

>TRBJ1-1|.|TRBV6-5|many
TGTGCCAGCAGACTCGGACGGTTCACTGAAGCTTTCTTT
CASRLGRFTEAFF
>TRBJ2-2|TRBD2|TRBV9|many
TGTGCCAGCAGCCGAACCCTAGCGGAGAACACCGGGGAGCTGTTTTTT
CASSRTLAENTGELFF
>TRBJ2-3|.|TRBV11-2|.
TGTGCCAGCAGCTTTCAAGGGAGCTACCCAGATACGCAGTATTTT
CASSFQGSYPDTQYF
>TRBJ2-7|.|TRBV6-1|many
TGTGCCAGCAGACCCTCGAAGTACGAGCAGTACTTC
CASRPSKYEQYF
>TRBJ2-1|TRBD2|TRBV6-1|many
TGTGCCAGCAGTGAAGGGACTAGCGGGAGGTTAGATGAGCAGTTCTTC
CASSEGTSGRLDEQFF
>TRBJ1-5|.|TRBV27|many
TGTGCCACCAAGGGGGGGGTTGGTCAGCCCCAGCATTTT
CATKGGVGQPQHF
>TRBJ2-3|.|TRBV5-1|many
TGCGCCAGCAGCTTGGCCCGAAGTCCTAGCACAGATACGCAGTATTTT
CASSLARSPSTDTQYF
>TRBJ2-1|TRBD2|TRBV12-3/TRBV12-4|once
TGTGCCAGCAGTTACGGCCCCGGGGGGAAGTTCTTC
CASSYGPGGKFF
>TRBJ2-3|.|TRBV20-1|.
TGCAGTGCCAGGGAATCTGGAACTAGAACGCAGTATTTT
CSARESGTRTQYF
>TRBJ2-2|TRBD2|TRBV12-3/TRBV12-4|many
TGTGCCAGCAGTTTAGTTCGCCTAGCGGGGAGACTCGGCACCGGGGAGCTGTTTTTT
CASSLVRLAGRLGTGELFF
>TRBJ1-5|.|TRBV7-8|many
TGTGCCAGCAGCTTAGGATACAATAGCAATCAGCCCCAGCATTTT
CASSLGYNSNQPQHF
>TRBJ1-2|.|TRBV5-5|few
TGTGCCAGCAGCTTCGACGGCCCAGGGGACTATGGCTACACCTTC
CASSFDGPGDYGYTF
>TRBJ2-5|.|TRBV7-2|many
TGTGCCAGCAGTAGGACGGGGCGAGAGACCCAGTACTTC
CASSRTGRETQYF
>TRBJ2-2|.|TRBV28|many
TGTGCCAGCAGTTTAGCCCGGGCAGGCTGGGCCGGGGAGCTGTTTTTT
CASSLARAGWAGELFF
>TRBJ2-2|.|TRBV7-9|few
TGTGCCAGCAGCCCCCTGGCGGGGTACACCGGGGAGCTGTTTTTT
CASSPLAGYTGELFF
>TRBJ1-5|.|TRBV7-8|many
TGTGCCAGCAGCTTAGAGACAGGCCCTTTGGCCCAGCATTTT
CASSLETGPLAQHF
>TRBJ2-7|TRBD1|TRBV20-1|many
TGCAGCTCGGGACAGAACTCCTACGAGCAGTACTTC
CSSGQNSYEQYF
>TRBJ1-2|.|TRBV28|many
TGTGCCAGCAGTTCCGAACCGTATGGCTACACCTTC
CASSSEPYGYTF
>TRBJ2-5|.|TRBV6-2/TRBV6-3|.
TGTGCCAGCAGTTACAGGCGGGGTTCGGGAGAGACCCAGTACTTC
CASSYRRGSGETQYF
>TRBJ2-7|.|TRBV7-2|few
TGTGCCAGCAGCTTCACTGGCCGCCTGGCCGACGAGCAGTACTTC
CASSFTGRLADEQYF
>TRBJ2-3|.|TRBV6-6|many
TGTGCCAGCAGTTACGAGGGTGGATATACAGATACGCAGTATTTT
CASSYEGGYTDTQYF
>TRBJ2-3|TRBD1|TRBV11-2|medium-sized
TGTGCCAGCCGAGTCCGACAGGGACGGACGCAGTATTTT
CASRVRQGRTQYF
>TRBJ1-4|.|TRBV7-8|many
TGTGCCAGCAGCTTAGGGGGGCGGCGGGAAAAACTGTTTTTT
CASSLGGRREKLFF
>TRBJ2-1|.|TRBV20-1|many
TGCAGTGCTAGAGATCCAGCTTCCACGGGGAATGAGCAGTTCTTC
CSARDPASTGNEQFF
>TRBJ1-1|.|TRBV3-1|many
TGTGCCAGCAGCCACCCCCGGGGGGCGCGAAAAACTGAAGCTTTCTTT
CASSHPRGARKTEAFF
>TRBJ1-4|TRBD1|TRBV7-2|many
TGTGCCAGCAGCTCGGACAGGCAACTCAATGAAAAACTGTTTTTT
CASSSDRQLNEKLFF
>TRBJ2-1|TRBD2|TRBV13|many
TGTGCCAGCAGCTCCGGGACTAGCGGGGCCTACAATGAGCAGTTCTTC
CASSSGTSGAYNEQFF
>TRBJ2-1|TRBD1|TRBV2|many
TGTGCCAGCAGCCTTTTACAGGGGTCCTACAATGAGCAGTTCTTC
CASSLLQGSYNEQFF
>TRBJ1-5|TRBD1|TRBV28|.
TGTGCCAGCCGGCTCCCGGGACAGGGTCCGAGCAATCAGCCCCAGCATTTT
CASRLPGQGPSNQPQHF